This T cell receptor beta chain was found in a study of blood T cells in healthy people across ages. This clonotype turned up a few times. As yet, its antigen is unknown. Together with a sample-barcoded 5' primer, a J-beta primer mix was included in a second PCR lasting roughly 6 to 12 cycles. The authors tagged each cDNA molecule using a template-switch adaptor with 12 random nucleotides. TCRdb recomputed calls from the 5' RACE reads with MiXCR, one row per CDR3 protein. The sample contains roughly 800,000 distinct CDR3 sequences, 20% to 25% of which appear only once. Whole-study findings and limits: Naive and antigen-experienced cells could not be conclusively compared, given unsorted PBMCs.

V dropped 1 base and J dropped 7 bases, with 16 bases sitting between them. The germline CDR1 and CDR2 sequences are LGHDT and YNNKEL (reference sequence). The CDR3 spans 16 residues. These sequences were also reported in another study, on T cells of mothers and their children. That source notes: The authors detected no persistent microchimeric T cell clones.

The sample was blood. The sequence was collected from a boy under 18 in good health. This chain joins TRBV3-1 and TRBJ2-2, with D unresolved. The CDR3 DNA reads TGTGCCAGCAGCCAAGCCCCGGGCTACGGAGTCGGGGAGCTGTTTTTT. Translation gives CASSQAPGYGVGELFF.